This TCR beta chain was sequenced in a study of T cells in Graves' hyperthyroidism and ophthalmopathy. Study outcomes and limitations: Most thyroid clonotypes expanded above 0.001 appeared in blood too.

Germline V gives CDR1 MNHNS, CDR2 SASEGT. J gave up 7 bases and V 2 bases, and 6 bases lay outside the gene matches. This CDR3 spans 15 amino acids. This clonotype was recorded at least ten times. Its antigen is undetermined. The CDR3 regions of TCR beta were amplified from RNA transcripts. The study used the HTBI primer set for a first-round RT-PCR of the TCR CDR3. TCRdb reprocessed the multiplex PCR reads with MiXCR, giving one entry per CDR3 protein. The data hold around 350,000 distinct CDR3 sequences, with 15% to 20% observed a single time. The TCR sequence derives from a woman younger than 30 with Graves' hyperthyroidism. The V and J genes are TRBV6-1 and TRBJ2-2; 8 positions agree with TRBD2. Sequenced material: blood. The CDR3: CASSESSGGGGELFF. The DNA of the CDR3 is TGTGCCAGCAGTGAATCCAGCGGGGGTGGCGGGGAGCTGTTTTTT.